One and the same sample provided the 21 T cell receptor beta chains below, sequenced in a study of human thymus T cells. Thymic material originated from resections removed in the course of corrective heart surgery. The method was immunoSEQ multiplex PCR; TCRdb's version includes in-frame clones alone and lacks a portion of them. The table shows 60,000 to 75,000 clones, with 95% occurring only once. Source material: thymus tissue. The receptors were sampled from a girl less than two years old with a congenital heart defect but otherwise immunologically healthy.

This CDR3 reads CASSHPRPEGTSGNSGANVLTF. The CDR3 coding sequence is TGCGCCAGCAGTCACCCCCGGCCGGAGGGGACTAGCGGGAACTCTGGGGCCAACGTCCTGACTTTC. The chain couples TRBV23-1 to TRBJ2-6, with 13 bases matching TRBD2. TRBV23-1 is filed as an ORF, its function uncertain. The CDR3 totals 22 residues. Trimming removed 3 bases from V and 0 bases from J; junction bases left unmatched: 14.

V gene TRBV28 combines with J gene TRBJ1-4; D call uncertain. The ends were cut back, 2 bases at V and 0 bases at J, with 7 bases in the middle. The CDR3 sequence is 15 residues long. Germline V CDR1 and CDR2: MDHEN, SYDVKM. CDR3 sequence: CASSLRGSTNEKLFF. For the CDR3, the DNA is TGTGCCAGCAGTTTACGGGGTTCAACTAATGAAAAACTGTTTTTT.

The chain combines TRBV27 with TRBJ2-3; 7 nucleotides agree with TRBD2. The CDR3 consists of 15 residues. Trimming removed 5 bases from V and 6 bases from J; junction bases left unmatched: 11. Germline V gives CDR1 MNHEY, CDR2 SMNVEV (reference sequence). This CDR3 reads CASSTRTSRTDTQYF. The DNA for the CDR3 is TGTGCCAGCAGTACCAGGACTAGTCGGACGGATACGCAGTATTTT.

The chain has TRBV5-1 and TRBJ1-4; TRBD1 agrees at 7 bases. The CDR3 runs to 17 residues. The V and J ends lost 4 bases and 0 bases, in that order; junction bases with no gene match: 9. Germline V CDR1 and CDR2: SGHRS, YFSETQ. CDR3 sequence: CASSPNHRGSTNEKLFF. The CDR3, as DNA: TGCGCCAGCAGCCCTAACCACAGGGGATCAACTAATGAAAAACTGTTTTTT.

This chain links TRBV6-5 with TRBJ2-1; 8 positions match TRBD2. Losses at the gene ends were 6 bases for V and 7 bases for J; bases not matched to a gene: 11. CDR1 and CDR2 (germline): MNHEY, SVGAGI. The CDR3 has 15 amino acids. Written as DNA, the CDR3 is TGTGCCAGCAGGCGAATCGGACTAGCAAGGAATGAGCAGTTCTTC. Protein product: CASRRIGLARNEQFF.

This rearrangement joins TRBV4-2 to TRBJ2-2; possibly TRBD2 for D (7 bases). The CDR3 consists of 17 residues. Trimming took 1 base from V and 0 from J, leaving 12 bases between them. Per the germline V gene, CDR1 is LGHNA and CDR2 is YNFKEQ. CDR3: CASSQGGGRANTGELFF. In DNA form, the CDR3 reads TGTGCCAGCAGCCAAGGCGGGGGCAGGGCGAACACCGGGGAGCTGTTTTTT.

The chain combines TRBV19 with TRBJ2-1; the D gene is possibly TRBD1 (6 bases). Trimming took off 3 bases at V and 7 bases at J, with 16 bases between the two ends. Germline V gene data show CDR1 as LNHDA and CDR2 as SQIVND (reference sequence). The CDR3 length is 15 residues. CDR3 DNA: TGTGCCAGTAGTATCGGTCAGGGGTCGGGTAATGAGCAGTTCTTC. It specifies CASSIGQGSGNEQFF.

The rearrangement joins TRBV12-5 to TRBJ2-5, with D possibly matching TRBD2 (6 bases). Trimming stripped 4 bases from V and 1 base from J, with 25 bases between. This CDR3 has 19 amino acids. Per the germline V gene, CDR1 is LGHNT and CDR2 is FRNRAP. CDR3 residues: CASGSELPYGTPSQETQYF. CDR3 in DNA: TGTGCTAGTGGTTCAGAACTACCCTACGGGACTCCTAGCCAAGAGACCCAGTACTTC.

The rearrangement uses TRBV4-3 and TRBJ2-1; the D gene is possibly TRBD2 (5 bases). V was clipped by 0 bases and J by 0 bases, with 18 bases between them. This CDR3 is 19 amino acids long. The germline V gene has CDR1 LGHNA and CDR2 YSLEER. As DNA, the CDR3 is TGCGCCAGCAGCCAAGAAAGGCTCGGCGGACTCAGCTCCTACAATGAGCAGTTCTTC. Protein product: CASSQERLGGLSSYNEQFF.

The V and J genes are TRBV28 and TRBJ2-3; TRBD2 might be the D (6 bases). Trimming shortened V by 7 bases and J by 7 bases, and 9 bases separated the two germline ends. CDR1 MDHEN and CDR2 SYDVKM come from the germline V gene. This CDR3 is 11 amino acids long. The CDR3 loop is CASNLANTQYF. For the CDR3, the DNA is TGTGCCAGCAATCTAGCGAATACGCAGTATTTT.

The chain joins TRBV29-1 to TRBJ1-2; 8 nucleotides align to TRBD1. CDR1 and CDR2 (germline): SQVTM, ANQGSEA. Trimming removed 7 bases from V and 3 bases from J; junction bases left unmatched: 16. The CDR3 spans 16 residues. The CDR3 DNA follows: TGCAGCGCCAACGGGACAGGTCCCGAGGGGGACTATGGCTACACCTTC. The encoded protein is CSANGTGPEGDYGYTF.

CDR3 in amino acids: CASSQYRQDLNTEAFF. CDR3 DNA sequence: TGCGCCAGCAGCCAATATAGACAGGACTTGAACACTGAAGCTTTCTTT. This chain joins TRBV4-3 and TRBJ1-1; D perhaps matches TRBD1 (6 bases). The CDR3 loop spans 16 amino acids. V shed 2 bases and J shed 0 bases, with 13 bases lying between them. CDR1 LGHNA and CDR2 YSLEER come from the germline V gene.

The chain uses TRBV14 and TRBJ2-3; 7 bases map to TRBD2. Trimming cost V 0 bases and J 2 bases; bases outside gene matches: 8. The CDR3 contains 17 residues. Germline V gives CDR1 SGHDN, CDR2 FVKESK. The CDR3 coding sequence is TGTGCCAGCAGCCAAGACCCGGGACTACCTTTCACAGATACGCAGTATTTT. Its translation: CASSQDPGLPFTDTQYF.

The J gene is TRBJ2-1, the V gene TRBV7-2; D is undetermined. This CDR3 contains 13 residues. CDR1 and CDR2 (germline): SGHTA, FQGNSA. V shed 0 bases and J shed 7 bases, with 7 bases lying between them. The CDR3: CASSLALQNEQFF. CDR3 DNA: TGTGCCAGCAGCTTAGCATTACAGAATGAGCAGTTCTTC.

The rearrangement joins TRBV4-1 to TRBJ1-1; D is unclear. The CDR3 contains 17 residues. Germline assignment: CDR1 MGHRA and CDR2 YSYEKL. Trimming shortened V by 1 base and J by 0 bases, and 15 bases separated the two germline ends. The chain's CDR3 is CASSQGEGWELNTEAFF. The CDR3 nucleotides read TGCGCCAGCAGCCAAGGGGAAGGTTGGGAGTTGAACACTGAAGCTTTCTTT.

This clone has more than one count but fewer than ten. The chain recombines TRBV25-1 with TRBJ2-1; no clear D. CDR1 MGHDK and CDR2 SYGVNS come from the germline V gene. Trimming removed 3 bases at V and 6 bases at J, with 18 bases between. This CDR3 has 16 residues. CDR3 amino acids: CASSDEEYRLTNEQFF. CDR3 nucleotides: TGTGCCAGCAGTGACGAGGAATATCGTCTTACCAATGAGCAGTTCTTC.

The V call is TRBV29-1, the J call TRBJ1-1, with D uncertain. The CDR3 contains 12 residues. V shed 4 bases and J shed 3 bases, with 9 bases lying between them. Germline CDR1 reads SQVTM; CDR2 reads ANQGSEA. DNA of the CDR3: TGCAGCGTTGGGGTTACGGACACTGAAGCTTTCTTT. It translates to CSVGVTDTEAFF. Looking up the rest from reference TRBV29-1 and TRBJ1-1 gives the full variable domain: SAVISQKPSRDICQRGTSLTIQCQVDSQVTMMFWYRQQPGQSLTLIATANQGSEATYESGFVIDKFPISRPNLTFSTLTVSNMSPEDSSIYLCSVGVTDTEAFFGQGTRLTVV.

The V call is TRBV28, the J call TRBJ1-5; tentative D call: TRBD1 (6 bases). V was trimmed by 2 bases and J by 5 bases, leaving 10 bases between them. Germline V gene data show CDR1 as MDHEN and CDR2 as SYDVKM. The CDR3 length is 14 residues. Here the CDR3 DNA reads TGTGCCAGCAGTTTACAGGGGTGGGATCAGCCCCAGCATTTT. Protein: CASSLQGWDQPQHF.

V gene TRBV28 combines with J gene TRBJ2-3; a possible D gene is TRBD1 (7 bases). CDR3 size: 16 residues. Trimming pared 2 bases from V and 2 bases from J, leaving 14 bases between. Germline CDR1 MDHEN, CDR2 SYDVKM. The CDR3 is CASSLPGGRNTDTQYF. For the CDR3, the DNA is TGTGCCAGCAGTTTACCAGGGGGGAGAAACACAGATACGCAGTATTTT.

The chain combines TRBV6-1 with TRBJ1-3, with D uncertain. The V and J ends lost 5 bases and 0 bases respectively, with 11 bases between them. The CDR3 consists of 15 residues. Germline assignment: CDR1 MNHNS and CDR2 SASEGT. The CDR3 nucleotides are TGTGCCAGCAGTATAGACCCCCGCTCTGGAAACACCATATATTTT. Translation gives CASSIDPRSGNTIYF.

CDR3 DNA sequence: TGCGCCAGCAGCCAAGGCGGGAGGGGTGGCTACACCTTC. This translates into CASSQGGRGGYTF. This sequence joins TRBV4-1 and TRBJ1-2; tentative D call: TRBD1 (5 bases). The V gene's germline CDR1 is MGHRA and CDR2 YSYEKL. This CDR3 is built from 13 residues. V lost 1 base, J lost 7 bases, and 10 bases lay in between.